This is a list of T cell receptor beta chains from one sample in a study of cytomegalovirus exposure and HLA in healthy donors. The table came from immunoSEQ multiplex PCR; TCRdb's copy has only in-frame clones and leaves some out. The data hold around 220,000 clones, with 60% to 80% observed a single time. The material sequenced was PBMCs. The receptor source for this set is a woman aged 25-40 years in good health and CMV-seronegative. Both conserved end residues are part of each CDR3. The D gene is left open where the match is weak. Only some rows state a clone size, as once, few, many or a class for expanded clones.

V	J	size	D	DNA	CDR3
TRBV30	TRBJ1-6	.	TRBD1	TGTGCCTGGGGCATCTCTCGGACAGGGGATTCACCCCTCCACTTT	CAWGISRTGDSPLHF
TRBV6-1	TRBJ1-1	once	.	TGTGCCAGCAGGCTACAGGCTTACTACACTGAAGCTTTCTTT	CASRLQAYYTEAFF
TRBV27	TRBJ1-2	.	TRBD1	TGTGCCAGCAGGGAATTGGGACAGGATAACTATGGCTACACCTTC	CASRELGQDNYGYTF
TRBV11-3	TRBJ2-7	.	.	TGTGCCAGCAGCTTAGATAACAACTACGAGCAGTACTTC	CASSLDNNYEQYF
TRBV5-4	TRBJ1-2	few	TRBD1	TGTGCCAGCAGCGTGACAGGGACTGATGGCTACACCTTC	CASSVTGTDGYTF
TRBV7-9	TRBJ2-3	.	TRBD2	TGTGCCAGCAGCCCGACTAGCGGTTCCGTGGATACGCAGTATTTT	CASSPTSGSVDTQYF
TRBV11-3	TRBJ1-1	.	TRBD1	TGTGCCAGCAGCTTAGCTCTCCCAGGGGGCGAAATTGAAGCTTTCTTT	CASSLALPGGEIEAFF
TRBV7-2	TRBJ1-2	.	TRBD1	TGTGCCAGCAGCTCGGGACAGGGGCTTTTCTATGGCTACACCTTC	CASSSGQGLFYGYTF
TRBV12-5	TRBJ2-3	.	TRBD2	TGTGCTAGTGGTTTGGCCCTAGAAGCGGGGATTAACACAGATACGCAGTATTTT	CASGLALEAGINTDTQYF
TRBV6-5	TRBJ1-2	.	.	TGTGCCAGCAGTTTCGGGGGACCTATCTATGGCTACACCTTC	CASSFGGPIYGYTF
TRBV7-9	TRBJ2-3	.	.	TGTTCCACACCCTTTTCTGGGGGCTCCTCCGATACGCAGTATTTT	CSTPFSGGSSDTQYF
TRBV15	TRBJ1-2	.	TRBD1	TGTGCCACCAGGGGGACAGCCGGTGGGGGAGGCTACACCTTC	CATRGTAGGGGYTF
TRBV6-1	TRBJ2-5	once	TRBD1	TGTGCCAGCAGTAGACCCGGGACAGGGATTCGGTACTTC	CASSRPGTGIRYF
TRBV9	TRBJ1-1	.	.	TGTGCCAGCAGCCTTAGGGAGGGGGTGGGTGAAGCTTTCTTT	CASSLREGVGEAFF
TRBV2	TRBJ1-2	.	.	TGTGCCAGCAGTGAAGCGCGGTTTATAGCTAACTATGGCTACACCTTC	CASSEARFIANYGYTF
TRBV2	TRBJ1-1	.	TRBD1	TGTGCCAGCAGTGAAGGGGGACAGGCTACTGAAGCTTTCTTT	CASSEGGQATEAFF
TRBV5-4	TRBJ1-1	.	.	TGTGCCAGCAGCTTGACGAAACTGAGCACTGAAGCTTTCTTT	CASSLTKLSTEAFF
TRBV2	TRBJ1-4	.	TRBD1	TGTGCCAGCGCCCTCCAGAGGGACAGCGTCTCAACTAATGAAAAACTGTTTTTT	CASALQRDSVSTNEKLFF
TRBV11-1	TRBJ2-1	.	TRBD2	TGTGCCAGCAGCTTAGCTAGCGGGAGATACAATGAGCAGTTCTTC	CASSLASGRYNEQFF
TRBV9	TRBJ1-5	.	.	TGTGCCAGCAGCGTAGGGTCCAGTAGCAATCAGCCCCAGCATTTT	CASSVGSSSNQPQHF
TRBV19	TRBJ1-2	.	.	TGTGCCACCAACTTGAGAGGCGGCTACACCTTC	CATNLRGGYTF
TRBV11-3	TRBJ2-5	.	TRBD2	TGTGCCAGCACCTATAGCGGGGTGGGAGAGACCCAGTACTTC	CASTYSGVGETQYF
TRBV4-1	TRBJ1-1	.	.	TGCGCCAGCAGCCACCCGGCGAGGGTGCGGAACACTGAAGCTTTCTTT	CASSHPARVRNTEAFF
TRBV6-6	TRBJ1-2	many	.	TGTGCCAGCAGCCCTAAGTATGGCTACACCTTC	CASSPKYGYTF
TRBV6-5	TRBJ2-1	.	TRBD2	TGTGCCAGCCTTAAGACTAGCGGGTACAATGAGCAGTTCTTC	CASLKTSGYNEQFF
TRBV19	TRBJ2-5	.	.	TGTGCCAGTAGTATTGGGTCAGGGGAAGAGACCCAGTACTTC	CASSIGSGEETQYF
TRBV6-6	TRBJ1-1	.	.	TGTGCCAGCAGCCATGGACAGACCATGAACACTGAAGCTTTCTTT	CASSHGQTMNTEAFF
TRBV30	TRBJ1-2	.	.	TGTGCCTGGAGGGCGACAGACAATCCATCCTATGGCTACACCTTC	CAWRATDNPSYGYTF
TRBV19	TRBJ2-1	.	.	TGTGCCAGTAGTTTTAGAGCGGAATCACAGTTCTTC	CASSFRAESQFF
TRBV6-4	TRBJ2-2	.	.	TGTGCCAGCAGCCCCCGGACAGCCGACACCGGGGAGCTGTTTTTT	CASSPRTADTGELFF
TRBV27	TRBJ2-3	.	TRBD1	TGTGCCAGCAGTCTAATACCTACCGGGACAGGGGATAAAGATACGCAGTATTTT	CASSLIPTGTGDKDTQYF
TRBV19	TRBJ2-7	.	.	TGTGCCAGTAGTCGGCAGGGTGGATCCTACGAGCAGTACTTC	CASSRQGGSYEQYF
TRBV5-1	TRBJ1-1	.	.	TGCGCCAGCAGCTGGCGGACACAGTCGGTGAACACTGAAGCTTTCTTT	CASSWRTQSVNTEAFF
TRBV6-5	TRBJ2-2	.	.	TGTGCCAGCAGCCGGGGGGCCGGGGAGCTATTTTTT	CASSRGAGELFF
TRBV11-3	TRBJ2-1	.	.	TGTGCCAGCAGCTCGGGGTGGGCCGTGTACAATGAGCAGTTCTTC	CASSSGWAVYNEQFF
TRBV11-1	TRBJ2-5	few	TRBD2	TGTGCCAGCAGCTTAGTGATTAGCGGGGACTACCAAGAGACCCAGTACTTC	CASSLVISGDYQETQYF
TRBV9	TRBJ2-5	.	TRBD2	TGTGCCAGCGCCCCTCTGAGCGGGGGTCAAGAGACCCAGTACTTC	CASAPLSGGQETQYF
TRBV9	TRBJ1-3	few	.	TGTGCCAGCAGCTATCAGGGGACTGGAAACACCATATATTTT	CASSYQGTGNTIYF
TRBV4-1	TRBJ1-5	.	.	TGCGCCAGCAGCCAGGCGACACTTAATCAGCCCCAGCATTTT	CASSQATLNQPQHF
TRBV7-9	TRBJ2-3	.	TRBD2	TGTGCCAGCAGCTTAGTCGGTAGCGGGGGAGCGGGAGATACGCAGTATTTT	CASSLVGSGGAGDTQYF
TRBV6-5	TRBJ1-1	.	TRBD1	TGTGCCAGCAGTCCCACGGGACAGGGGAGTACTGAAGCTTTCTTT	CASSPTGQGSTEAFF
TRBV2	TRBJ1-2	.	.	TGTGCCAGCAACGGGGGGGGAGACTATGGCTACACCTTC	CASNGGGDYGYTF
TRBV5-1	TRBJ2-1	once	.	TGCGCCAGCAGCTTGGGTCCTAGCGTATATGAGCAGTTCTTC	CASSLGPSVYEQFF
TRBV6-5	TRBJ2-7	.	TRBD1	TGTGCCAGCAATAGGGGGACAGGGGCCTACGAGCAGTACTTC	CASNRGTGAYEQYF
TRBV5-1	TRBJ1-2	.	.	TGCGCCAGCAGCCTCCGGGATAACTATGGCTACACCTTC	CASSLRDNYGYTF
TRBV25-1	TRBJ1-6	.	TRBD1	TGTGCCAGCCGGGACAGCCTTTCGTATAATTCACCCCTCCACTTT	CASRDSLSYNSPLHF
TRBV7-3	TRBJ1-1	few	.	TGTGCCAGCAGCTTAACGCAGGAACCTGCCTCTGAAGCTTTCTTT	CASSLTQEPASEAFF
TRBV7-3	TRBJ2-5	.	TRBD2	TGTACCAGCAGCTTAGGATCGGGGGGGGAGACCCAGTACTTC	CTSSLGSGGETQYF
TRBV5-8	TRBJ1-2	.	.	TGTGCCAGCGGACAGCCGGACCGCGGCCCTAAGGGCTACACCTTC	CASGQPDRGPKGYTF
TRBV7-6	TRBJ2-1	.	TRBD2	TGTGCCAGCAGCTTAGGATCTCGAGGGAGGGGCCTGAATGAGCAGTTCTTC	CASSLGSRGRGLNEQFF
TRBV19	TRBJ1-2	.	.	TGTGCCAGCGGATTTTCAGGGGCCCCGAACTATGGCTACACCTTC	CASGFSGAPNYGYTF
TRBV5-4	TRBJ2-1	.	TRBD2	TGTGCCAGCAGCTTATTTCTAGCGGGATTGAATGAGCAGTTCTTC	CASSLFLAGLNEQFF
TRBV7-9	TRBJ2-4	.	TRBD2	TGTGCCAGCAGCTTAGTATCCGGAAGCGGGGGAGACATTCAGTACTTC	CASSLVSGSGGDIQYF